Presented here are 26 T cell receptor beta chains from one specimen sequenced in a study of CD8+ T cells in alopecia areata. cDNA prepared by RNA extraction and subsequent reverse transcription served as the template for sequencing. Sequencing was performed with immunoSEQ multiplex PCR; in TCRdb, only in-frame clones are kept and a portion is missing. The sample has 120,000 or so clones, 45% to 50% seen once; the top ten hold roughly 10%. Sequenced sample: NKG2D-low CD8+ T cells sorted from blood. The receptors were gathered from a human donor with alopecia areata.

The V call is TRBV5-1, the J call TRBJ2-6; D remains unclear. The CDR3 has 13 residues. Germline loops: CDR1 SGHRS, CDR2 YFSETQ. V was shortened by 4 bases and J by 3 bases, with 5 bases between the two germline ends. The CDR3 loop is CASSGGGANVLTF. CDR3 in DNA: TGCGCCAGCAGCGGCGGTGGGGCCAACGTCCTGACTTTC. The full variable domain, completed using reference TRBV5-1 and TRBJ2-6, is KAGVTQTPRYLIKTRGQQVTLSCSPISGHRSVSWYQQTPGQGLQFLFEYFSETQRNKGNFPGRFSGRQFSNSRSEMNVSTLELGDSALYLCASSGGGANVLTFGAGSRLTVL.

This rearrangement joins TRBV28 to TRBJ1-2; D is perhaps TRBD1 (5 bases). CDR1 and CDR2 from the germline V gene are MDHEN and SYDVKM. The CDR3 runs to 17 residues. The ends were cut back, 3 bases at V and 2 bases at J, with 19 bases in the middle. CDR3 nucleotides: TGTGCCAGCAGTTTTGGCACCGGGACTACCAGAAACTATGGCTACACCTTC. Protein: CASSFGTGTTRNYGYTF.

This clone was detected a few times. The chain recombines TRBV7-9 with TRBJ2-5, with D hard to call. CDR3 length: 12 residues. With 3 bases removed from V and 5 bases from J, the gap between germline ends came to 7 bases. Germline CDR1 is SEHNR and CDR2 is FQNEAQ (reference sequence). This CDR3 is CASSLVDETQYF. Here the CDR3 DNA reads TGTGCCAGCAGCTTGGTTGATGAGACCCAGTACTTC.

The CDR3 DNA reads TGCAGCGTTGAAGGGGGACAGGGAGGGTACGAGCAGTACTTC. Translation: CSVEGGQGGYEQYF. The V call is TRBV29-1, the J call TRBJ2-7; 9 nucleotides align to TRBD1. After removal of 1 base from V and 4 bases from J, the junction contained 5 bases not matched to a gene. CDR1 is SQVTM, CDR2 ANQGSEA, per germline. This CDR3 region has 14 residues.

This clone was detected only a few times. The rearrangement joins TRBV5-1 to TRBJ1-1, with D uncertain. Germline CDR1 SGHRS, CDR2 YFSETQ. Trimming left V 2 bases short and J 5 bases short, with 10 bases between. CDR3 length equals 13 residues. CDR3 DNA: TGCGCCAGCAGCTTAGCTCCGGGAACTGAAGCTTTCTTT. Its protein product is CASSLAPGTEAFF.

The CDR3 loop is CSVREGAGVYEQYF. The DNA of the CDR3 is TGCAGCGTTAGGGAGGGCGCAGGGGTCTACGAGCAGTACTTC. V and J are TRBV29-1 and TRBJ2-7, with D maybe TRBD2 (7 bases). The ends were cut back, 5 bases at V and 3 bases at J, with 17 bases in the middle. Germline CDR1 is SQVTM and CDR2 is ANQGSEA. The CDR3 is 14 residues long.

This clone was detected a few times. V and J are TRBV29-1 and TRBJ2-7; 8 bases map to TRBD1. After removal of 3 bases from V and 1 base from J, the junction contained 20 bases not matched to a gene. Looked up from germline, CDR1 is SQVTM and CDR2 is ANQGSEA. The CDR3 totals 19 residues. CDR3 residues: CSVEVEQAGGGQLSYEQYF. The CDR3 DNA sequence: TGCAGCGTTGAGGTTGAACAGGCAGGGGGCGGACAACTTTCCTACGAGCAGTACTTC.

This chain links TRBV29-1 with TRBJ2-3; D gene uncertain. CDR3 size: 11 residues. Trimming removed 3 bases at V and 4 bases at J, with 5 bases between. CDR1 SQVTM and CDR2 ANQGSEA come from the germline V gene. CDR3 bases: TGCAGCGTTGAGGCGCCAGATACGCAGTATTTT. This gives the protein CSVEAPDTQYF.

V usage is TRBV7-9 and J usage is TRBJ2-5; 8 bases line up with TRBD1. This CDR3 spans 15 amino acids. Unmatched junction bases numbered 8, after V lost 4 bases and J lost 4 bases. Germline V lookup: CDR1 SEHNR, CDR2 FQNEAQ (reference sequence). CDR3 loop: CASSSQDRVGETQYF. The CDR3 DNA is TGTGCCAGCAGCTCCCAGGACAGGGTAGGAGAGACCCAGTACTTC.

This chain uses TRBV29-1 with TRBJ1-2, with 9 positions matching TRBD1. The V gene end was trimmed by 4 bases and the J gene end by 3 bases; junction bases not matched to a gene: 0. Germline assignment: CDR1 SQVTM and CDR2 ANQGSEA. The CDR3 has 12 amino acids. In DNA form, the CDR3 reads TGCAGCGTTGGGACAGGGGACTATGGCTACACCTTC. Translating gives CSVGTGDYGYTF.

This clone was picked up a small number of times. This rearrangement joins TRBV29-1 to TRBJ2-1, with TRBD1 matching 9 bases. The CDR3 has 15 amino acids. Germline assignment: CDR1 SQVTM and CDR2 ANQGSEA. The V gene end was trimmed by 3 bases and the J gene end by 7 bases; junction bases not matched to a gene: 10. In DNA form, the CDR3 reads TGCAGCGTTGATGGCCCGGGACAGGGAGAAAATGAGCAGTTCTTC. Translation: CSVDGPGQGENEQFF.

J is TRBJ1-5 and V is TRBV6-1; D is ambiguous. Trimming pared 5 bases from V and 2 bases from J, leaving 13 bases between. Germline CDR1 and CDR2: MNHNS and SASEGT. The CDR3 length is 15 residues. CDR3: CASSLSDGGNQPQHF. CDR3 bases: TGTGCCAGCAGTTTATCGGATGGGGGCAATCAGCCCCAGCATTTT.

The chain combines TRBV5-6 with TRBJ2-7, with D hard to call. Germline V gene data show CDR1 as SGHDT and CDR2 as YYEEEE. The CDR3 totals 14 residues. V lost 6 bases and J lost 2, with 15 bases in between. This chain's CDR3 is CASTLGLGAYEQYF. The CDR3 bases are TGTGCCAGCACCCTCGGGCTTGGAGCCTACGAGCAGTACTTC.

This chain uses TRBV5-1 with TRBJ2-3, with unresolved D. The germline CDR1 and CDR2 sequences are SGHRS and YFSETQ. This CDR3 comprises 12 residues. V lost 0 bases and J lost 3, with 2 bases in between. CDR3 DNA sequence: TGCGCCAGCAGCTTGGAAACAGATACGCAGTATTTT. This sequence encodes CASSLETDTQYF.

The sample holds a few counts of this clone. The chain carries TRBV29-1 and TRBJ2-2, with D hard to call. This CDR3 has 13 residues. CDR1 SQVTM and CDR2 ANQGSEA come from the germline V gene. The germline V and J ends were trimmed by 2 bases and 1 base, with 5 bases remaining between them. The CDR3 loop is CSVEIQNTGELFF. The CDR3 DNA follows: TGCAGCGTTGAAATACAGAACACCGGGGAGCTGTTTTTT.

The chain recombines TRBV13 with TRBJ2-5; D not certain. The CDR3 totals 14 residues. V was pared by 2 bases and J by 3 bases, with 10 bases between. Germline V CDR1 and CDR2: PRHDT, FYEKMQ (reference sequence). In nucleotides, the CDR3 is TGTGCCAGCAGCTTAAAGGCGGCGGAAGAGACCCAGTACTTC. It encodes CASSLKAAEETQYF.

This clone was seen a few times. Other DNA sequences in the sample encode the same CDR3. The gene calls are TRBV29-1 and TRBJ2-7; a possible D gene is TRBD1 (6 bases). V lost 6 bases and J 4 bases, leaving 13 bases between the germline ends. Germline V lookup: CDR1 SQVTM, CDR2 ANQGSEA. This CDR3 spans 12 amino acids. The CDR3 spells CSVGTGTYEQYF. DNA for the CDR3: TGCAGCGTCGGTACAGGGACGTACGAGCAGTACTTC.

The gene calls are TRBV12-5 and TRBJ2-7, with TRBD1 matching 8 bases. The CDR3 sequence is 13 residues long. The V gene end was trimmed by 5 bases and the J gene end by 7 bases; junction bases not matched to a gene: 7. Germline V gene data show CDR1 as LGHNT and CDR2 as FRNRAP. The CDR3 loop reads CASGLWTGREQYF. CDR3 in DNA: TGTGCTAGTGGTCTCTGGACAGGGCGGGAGCAGTACTTC.

This chain joins TRBV29-1 and TRBJ2-1, with 10 bases identical to TRBD2. Germline V gene sequence: CDR1 SQVTM, CDR2 ANQGSEA. The CDR3 runs to 16 residues. J gave up 4 bases and V 7 bases, and 13 bases lay outside the gene matches. The CDR3: CSAGGGGTSEYNEQFF. The CDR3 region has the DNA TGCAGCGCCGGAGGGGGAGGGACTAGCGAATACAATGAGCAGTTCTTC.

The rearrangement links TRBV5-1 to TRBJ2-2, with TRBD2 as a possible D gene (6 bases). Trimming pared 7 bases from V and 5 bases from J, leaving 12 bases between. This CDR3 has 13 residues. Per germline, CDR1 SGHRS and CDR2 YFSETQ. The CDR3 here is CASRREATGELFF. CDR3 DNA: TGCGCCAGCCGCAGGGAGGCTACCGGGGAGCTGTTTTTT.

The chain has TRBV2 and TRBJ2-5; tentatively, D is TRBD1 (6 bases). The CDR3 is made up of 13 amino acids. Germline V gives CDR1 SNHLY, CDR2 FYNNEI. V was pared by 8 bases and J by 2 bases, with 12 bases between. The CDR3 sequence is CASETGQQETQYF. Here the CDR3 DNA reads TGTGCCAGCGAGACAGGACAGCAAGAGACCCAGTACTTC.

This clone was counted a few times. The chain couples TRBV7-8 to TRBJ2-3; D unclear. Germline CDR1 and CDR2: SGHVS and FQNEAQ. Trimming removed 5 bases at V and 2 bases at J, with 14 bases between. The CDR3 extends over 15 amino acids. DNA for the CDR3: TGTGCCAGCAGCCCAACCGACTCAACCACAGATACGCAGTATTTT. Its translation is CASSPTDSTTDTQYF.

V gene TRBV10-2 combines with J gene TRBJ2-7; D unresolved. The CDR3 is 11 residues long. Trimming removed 7 bases at V and 5 bases at J, with 9 bases between. CDR1 and CDR2 from the germline V gene are WSHSY and SAAADI. CDR3: CASTGQNEQYF. CDR3 sequence (DNA): TGCGCCAGCACGGGTCAAAACGAGCAGTACTTC.

The rearrangement links TRBV2 to TRBJ2-7; no clear D. Germline-derived CDR1 and CDR2 are SNHLY and FYNNEI. There are 12 residues in the CDR3. V lost 6 bases and J 2 bases, leaving 8 bases between the germline ends. CDR3 loop: CASRVETYEQYF. The CDR3 bases are TGTGCCAGCAGGGTAGAAACCTACGAGCAGTACTTC. Together with reference TRBV2 and TRBJ2-7, the CDR3 gives the full variable domain: EPEVTQTPSHQVTQMGQEVILRCVPISNHLYFYWYRQILGQKVEFLVSFYNNEISEKSEIFDDQFSVERPDGSNFTLKIRSTKLEDSAMYFCASRVETYEQYFGPGTRLTVT.

This clone was counted once. This chain links TRBV7-2 with TRBJ2-2; 7 bases map to TRBD2. Losses at the gene ends were 5 bases for V and 0 bases for J; bases not matched to a gene: 12. Germline lookup yields CDR1 SGHTA and CDR2 FQGNSA. CDR3 length: 18 residues. The CDR3 nucleotides are TGTGCCAGCAGCCCGCGTCCAGCGGGGTACGCGAACACCGGGGAGCTGTTTTTT. Translating it yields CASSPRPAGYANTGELFF. Looking up the rest from reference TRBV7-2 and TRBJ2-2 gives the full variable domain: GAGVSQSPSNKVTEKGKDVELRCDPISGHTALYWYRQSLGQGLEFLIYFQGNSAPDKSGLPSDRFSAERTGGSVSTLTIQRTQQEDSAVYLCASSPRPAGYANTGELFFGEGSRLTVL.

CDR3 nucleotides: TGTGCCAGCAGCTTAGAGGCCTCCTCCTACGAGCAGTACTTC. As protein: CASSLEASSYEQYF. J is TRBJ2-7 and V is TRBV11-2; the D is unclear. V was cut by 0 bases and J by 0 bases, with 6 bases left in between. The CDR3 covers 14 residues. Looked up from germline, CDR1 is SGHAT and CDR2 is FQNNGV.